Each of the 20 T cell receptor beta chains below was sequenced from the same sample in a study of CD8 T cells in Susac syndrome. An input of 0.5 to 1 ug of RNA was subjected to reverse transcription using random hexamers. From the immunoSEQ multiplex PCR reads, TCRdb called clonotypes with MiXCR, one entry per CDR3 protein. The sample yields 150,000 to 160,000 distinct CDR3 sequences, roughly 95% seen once. The source material was CD4+ T cells from PBMCs. The receptors originated from a human donor with Susac syndrome.

V and J are TRBV5-1 and TRBJ2-6; no clear D gene. Germline CDR1 and CDR2: SGHRS and YFSETQ. Trimming removed 2 bases at V and 1 base at J, with 4 bases between. This CDR3 spans 14 amino acids. The CDR3 DNA follows: TGCGCCAGCAGCTTTAGTTCTGGGGCCAACGTCCTGACTTTC. This translates into CASSFSSGANVLTF.

The V call is TRBV15, the J call TRBJ2-6; the match to TRBD1 covers 7 bases. The CDR3 has 18 amino acids. V shed 1 base and J 3 bases; nucleotides not matched to a gene: 9. Germline loops: CDR1 LNHNV, CDR2 YYDKDF (reference sequence). The CDR3 DNA reads as TGTGCCACCAGCAGAGTTCCGGGGCAGGGGGATGGGGCCAACGTCCTGACTTTC. This encodes CATSRVPGQGDGANVLTF.

This chain connects TRBV5-6 to TRBJ2-1, with D maybe TRBD1 (6 bases). Germline-derived CDR1 and CDR2 are SGHDT and YYEEEE. The germline V and J ends were trimmed by 2 bases and 7 bases, with 7 bases remaining between them. The CDR3 consists of 12 residues. The CDR3 spells CASSFGTNEQFF. The CDR3 nucleotides read TGTGCCAGCAGCTTCGGGACAAATGAGCAGTTCTTC.

This clonotype appeared a single time. The V call is TRBV7-2, the J call TRBJ2-1; D perhaps matches TRBD2 (6 bases). The germline gives CDR1 SGHTA, CDR2 FQGNSA. The CDR3 consists of 14 residues. The germline V and J ends were trimmed by 3 bases and 7 bases, with 13 bases remaining between them. Here the CDR3 reads CASSFTSSRNEQFF. CDR3 in DNA: TGTGCCAGCAGCTTTACTAGCTCCCGGAATGAGCAGTTCTTC.

Points on this clonotype: The junction departs from the called germline gene at one end, perhaps through a read error. The J gene is TRBJ2-7, the V gene TRBV27; no clear D gene. This CDR3 comprises 14 residues. Germline V CDR1 and CDR2: MNHEY, SMNVEV (reference sequence). The CDR3 here is CASSLGPGSHEQYF. The CDR3 nucleotides read TGTGCCAGCAGTCTAGGGCCTGGCTCCCACGAGCAGTACTTC.

The rearrangement joins TRBV7-9 to TRBJ2-4; the D gene is possibly TRBD1 (5 bases). V was clipped by 4 bases and J by 0 bases, with 16 bases between them. Germline-derived CDR1 and CDR2 are SEHNR and FQNEAQ (reference sequence). The CDR3 length is 17 residues. The DNA of the CDR3 is TGTGCCAGCAGCTCAATGGGTGCAGGGATAGCCAAAAACATTCAGTACTTC. Amino acids: CASSSMGAGIAKNIQYF.

This rearrangement joins TRBV29-1 to TRBJ2-3, with 10 bases fitting TRBD1. Germline assignment: CDR1 SQVTM and CDR2 ANQGSEA. The CDR3 sequence is 16 residues long. Unmatched junction bases numbered 13, after V lost 8 bases and J lost 2 bases. DNA for the CDR3: TGCAGCACCCGCGGGACAGGGGACACCAACACAGATACGCAGTATTTT. Translating it yields CSTRGTGDTNTDTQYF.

As DNA, the CDR3 is TGCAGTGCTAGTCCCACCCCCCGACAGAGTCTAGCCAAAAACATTCAGTACTTC. It yields the protein CSASPTPRQSLAKNIQYF. The chain has TRBV20-1 and TRBJ2-4; tentatively, D is TRBD1 (5 bases). Trimming took off 3 bases at V and 0 bases at J, with 21 bases between the two ends. The CDR3 has 18 amino acids. Per the germline V gene, CDR1 is DFQATT and CDR2 is SNEGSKA (reference sequence).

V is TRBV7-6 and J is TRBJ1-5, with D tentatively TRBD1 (5 bases). Germline CDR1 and CDR2: SGHVS and FNYEAQ. The germline V and J ends were trimmed by 5 bases and 2 bases, with 7 bases remaining between them. The CDR3 spans 13 residues. DNA of the CDR3: TGTGCCAGCAGCCGGACACGCAATCAGCCCCAGCATTTT. Its protein is CASSRTRNQPQHF.

The chain carries TRBV3-1 and TRBJ2-7; the D is unclear. Looked up from germline, CDR1 is LGHDT and CDR2 is YNNKEL (reference sequence). The CDR3 loop spans 11 amino acids. Between the trimmed V and J ends, which lost 8 bases and 6 bases, there was a span of 11 bases. The CDR3 reads CASGVRGEQYF. CDR3 in DNA: TGTGCCAGCGGGGTACGCGGCGAGCAGTACTTC.

Notes on this clonotype: One end of the junction is discordant with germline, which a read error may explain. This rearrangement joins TRBV4-3 to TRBJ1-1; D is uncertain. CDR1 is LGHNA and CDR2 is YSLEER in the germline V gene. CDR3 length: 13 residues. DNA of the CDR3: TGTGCCAGCAGCCAAGAGGAGAACACTGAAGCTTTCTTT. Protein product: CASSQEENTEAFF.

V usage is TRBV3-1 and J usage is TRBJ1-2; no clear D. The CDR3 is 13 residues long. CDR1 LGHDT and CDR2 YNNKEL come from the germline V gene (reference sequence). V was shortened by 4 bases and J by 6 bases, with 12 bases between the two germline ends. The CDR3 region is CASSPRARDGYTF. Here the CDR3 DNA reads TGTGCCAGCAGCCCACGGGCCCGAGATGGCTACACCTTC.

The V call is TRBV7-9, the J call TRBJ1-5; tentative D call: TRBD1 (5 bases). The V gene lost 4 bases and the J gene lost 4 bases, with 11 bases spanning the gap. This CDR3 comprises 14 residues. Germline values: CDR1 SEHNR, CDR2 FQNEAQ (reference sequence). This CDR3 is CASSSRDLNQPQHF. The CDR3 coding sequence is TGTGCCAGCAGCTCGCGGGACCTAAATCAGCCCCAGCATTTT. Full variable domain (missing parts from reference TRBV7-9 and TRBJ1-5): DTGVSQNPRHKITKRGQNVTFRCDPISEHNRLYWYRQTLGQGPEFLTYFQNEAQLEKSRLLSDRFSAERPKGSFSTLEIQRTEQGDSAMYLCASSSRDLNQPQHFGDGTRLSIL.

The rearrangement links TRBV4-3 to TRBJ2-2; D is undetermined. Looked up from germline, CDR1 is LGHNA and CDR2 is YSLEER. This CDR3 is 18 amino acids long. Trimming pared 0 bases from V and 3 bases from J, leaving 17 bases between. DNA of the CDR3: TGCGCCAGCAGCCAAGATTGGCCTAAGGGTGGGGACACCGGGGAGCTGTTTTTT. This translates into CASSQDWPKGGDTGELFF.

V usage is TRBV29-1 and J usage is TRBJ1-2; no definite D call. Trimming cost V 5 bases and J 4 bases, with 14 bases left between them. CDR1 and CDR2 from the germline V gene are SQVTM and ANQGSEA. The CDR3 sequence is 13 residues long. The DNA for the CDR3 is TGCAGCGTTCCGCCGGCGGCTAGCTATGGCTACACCTTC. It encodes CSVPPAASYGYTF.

V gene TRBV20-1 combines with J gene TRBJ2-5; D gene uncertain. Trimming cost V 1 base and J 6 bases, with 9 bases left between them. Germline V gives CDR1 DFQATT, CDR2 SNEGSKA (reference sequence). CDR3 size: 12 residues. CDR3 region: CSARAPPQTQYF. In DNA, the CDR3 is TGCAGTGCTAGAGCCCCCCCCCAGACCCAGTACTTC.

In nucleotides, the CDR3 is TGTGCCAGCAGCCAAGAGTCCCCCTCTAGCGGGGGGCCCTCCTACGAGCAGTACTTC. Residues: CASSQESPSSGGPSYEQYF. This rearrangement joins TRBV4-2 to TRBJ2-7; 11 nucleotides agree with TRBD2. V shed 0 bases and J 0 bases; nucleotides not matched to a gene: 10. The CDR3 contains 19 residues. In germline, CDR1 is LGHNA, CDR2 YNFKEQ.

This clonotype was detected once. The chain uses TRBV3-1 and TRBJ2-4, with D perhaps matching TRBD1 (5 bases). Germline CDR1 and CDR2: LGHDT and YNNKEL (reference sequence). The CDR3 runs 13 residues. V lost 4 bases and J 13 bases, leaving 17 bases between the germline ends. The CDR3 is CASSPPHRRTQYF. DNA for the CDR3: TGTGCCAGCAGCCCTCCTCACAGACGGACACAGTACTTC.

This chain uses TRBV29-1 with TRBJ1-2, with TRBD1 matching 8 bases. The CDR3 contains 12 residues. With 7 bases clipped from V and 8 bases from J, the junction kept 9 bases outside the gene matches. From germline, CDR1 is SQVTM and CDR2 ANQGSEA. Here the CDR3 DNA reads TGCAGCGCCTCGCAGGGGGCGAGAGGCTACACCTTC. Protein sequence: CSASQGARGYTF.

V is TRBV19 and J is TRBJ2-3, with D tentatively TRBD1 or TRBD2 (5 bases each). CDR1 and CDR2 (germline): LNHDA, SQIVND (reference sequence). V was cut by 4 bases and J by 4 bases, with 9 bases left in between. CDR3 size: 13 residues. The CDR3 loop reads CASSTGAADTQYF. DNA of the CDR3: TGTGCCAGTAGTACCGGGGCAGCAGATACGCAGTATTTT.